Listed here are 3 T cell receptor beta chains from one sample, sequenced in a study of identical twins. TCRdb called the 5' RACE reads again in MiXCR, with one record for every CDR3 protein. The sample includes 150,000 or so distinct CDR3 sequences, approximately 4% of them seen just once. Specimen: memory T cells sorted from blood. The receptor source for this set is a man between 18 and 35 years old in good health.

The chain has TRBV4-3 and TRBJ2-7; perhaps TRBD1 as D (5 bases). The CDR3 length is 15 residues. Germline loops: CDR1 LGHNA, CDR2 YSLEER. The V end lost 4 bases, the J end lost 2 bases, and 15 bases lay between the germline ends. The CDR3 sequence: CASSLRVGPPYEQYF. Here the CDR3 DNA reads TGCGCCAGCAGCCTCAGGGTAGGGCCGCCCTACGAGCAGTACTTC.

This clonotype has more than one count but fewer than ten. CDR3 coding DNA: TGTGCCACCAGTGATTGGGGACAGGGTCGTAACTATGGCTACACCTTC. It encodes CATSDWGQGRNYGYTF. This chain connects TRBV24-1 to TRBJ1-2, with TRBD1 matching 9 bases. This CDR3 is 16 amino acids long. J lost 1 base, V lost 2 bases, and 4 bases had no gene match. Germline loops: CDR1 KGHDR, CDR2 SFDVKD.

This clonotype was seen repeatedly, ten times or more. The chain combines TRBV7-3 with TRBJ2-1; 10 bases are a match to TRBD2. Germline V gene lookup returns CDR1 SGHTA and CDR2 FQGTGA. Trimming cost V 3 bases and J 10 bases; bases outside gene matches: 9. This CDR3 region has 15 residues. DNA of the CDR3: TGTGCCAGCAGCTTGTTGGGGGAGCGGGAGGGCGAGCAGTTCTTC. Amino acid sequence: CASSLLGEREGEQFF.